This T cell receptor (beta chain) was sequenced in a study of cytomegalovirus exposure and HLA in healthy donors (dated 2017 in TCRdb). General notes on the study: According to an earlier analysis of a few hundred of the donors, about 170 million T cells yielded roughly 110 million unique TCR beta sequences and around 280 Gb of sequence data. Roughly 310 gigabases of sequencing data and 70 million to 100 million unique TCR sequences were included in an early release covering roughly 600 HLA-typed donors. The genetic ancestry cluster associated with self-reported Caucasian donors included 81% of the 398 genotyped donors. The study aimed to test whether cataloging public T cell receptors could reveal signatures of past pathogen exposure. The study used immunosequencing to profile the T cell repertoires of hundreds of subjects and linked those repertoires to cytomegalovirus serostatus. In addition to the first cohort of 666 subjects, a separate validation cohort of about 120 different subjects was used. The study combined high-throughput TCR immunosequencing, statistical association of individual TCRs with disease status, and machine learning to predict cytomegalovirus infection status. A later analysis re-analyzed previously published TCR beta repertoires from several hundred donors and added high-resolution HLA genotyping to study TCR occurrence patterns. The later analysis used no new phenotypic data to find candidate immune exposures, relying instead on TCR beta sequences and their occurrence across donors. In an earlier analysis of several hundred of the donors, high-throughput TCR beta sequencing was used to judge whether each TCR beta V gene segment behaved as functional or pseudogenic. Donor age, sex, ethnicity and CMV serostatus were compiled alongside the repertoire data. In a later genetic analysis, genome-wide SNP genotypes for about three fifths of the roughly 670 donors were used, and that subset was treated as a discovery cohort. All discovery cohort repertoires had been generated on a single sequencing platform. HLA typing covered class I and class II loci at four-digit resolution. The number of donors typed differed by locus, with roughly 620-630 for A, B, C, DRB1 and DQB1, more than 500 for DQA1, over 600 for DPA1, and about 450 for DPB1. About five DR-DQ haplotypes were treated as single units for association and clustering because of strong linkage in the cohort. Among under 450 genotyped donors of the cohort, an average of around 240,000 unique TCR beta nucleotide sequences were sequenced per donor, roughly 20% of them non-productive. Beyond this particular receptor, the publication reports: Most TCR sequences were observed very rarely across donors, whereas some public TCRs were present in many individuals. Some IMGT-functional V segments, including TRBV6-2 and TRBV6-3, could not be distinguished by the 87-base-pair reads and were therefore excluded. The only immune exposure information available for the cohort was CMV serostatus. Correlated functional status among segregating V segments might reflect linkage disequilibrium, but an unknown experimental factor could not be ruled out. Because counts were too low, about 15 rarely observed V segments, including chromosome 9 orphons, were left out of the earlier analysis of over 550 of the donors. An earlier analysis of around 500 of the donors showed that most TCR beta V segments appeared in productive rearrangements either about 87% or about 30% of the time, which broadly matched IMGT annotations. Strong co-occurrence of HLA alleles, especially DR and DQ, made assigning TCR associations to individual alleles difficult. A group of highly shared sequence variants was considered likely to be a technical artifact of the sequencing pipeline. In a later genetic analysis, fewer N-insertions in productive TCRs were reported among donors in an Asian-associated ancestry cluster than the roughly 710-donor mean. In vitro tests confirmed that a few of the cytomegalovirus-associated TCR beta chains recognize cytomegalovirus antigens. A later analysis found that HLA-associated TCR beta chains were more clonally expanded and had lower generation probabilities than equally common non-associated chains. A later analysis found that TCR association rates varied across HLA loci, with DRB1 alleles showing the most associated TCRs and HLA-C alleles the fewest. A further reported finding was that TCR beta sequences accurately predicted the HLA-A and HLA-B alleles for most subjects in the first cohort. According to the authors, the approach could potentially be generalized to other disease states and immunological phenotypes. An association between a missense DCLRE1C variant and V-gene and J-gene trimming of TCR beta chains was found in a later genetic analysis and replicated in an independent cohort. In both the original and validation cohorts, the classifier was reported to diagnose cytomegalovirus status with high specificity and sensitivity. Specific HLA alleles were associated with about 17,000 TCR beta sequences at a false discovery rate of 0.05 in a later analysis. Because some donors lacked HLA typing at each locus, the association tests relied only on the typed subset. In this cohort, only TCR beta chains were sequenced, and detectable features were limited by the absence of alpha or paired-chain data. Presence/absence analyses assumed roughly uniform sequencing depth across donors, an assumption that may not hold. A later analysis reported that several top co-occurrence clusters appeared linked to parvovirus B19, influenza, CMV and Epstein-Barr virus. The study listed 150 to 200 TCR beta chains as associated with cytomegalovirus. According to a later analysis, most CMV-associated TCR beta chains appeared to be HLA-restricted, and the HLA associations seemed to be driven largely by CMV exposure.

Libraries were built with the immunoSEQ multiplex PCR assay. For the multiplex PCR, a mixture combining 60 forward primers for TCR Vbeta segments and 13 reverse primers for TCR Jbeta segments was used. The CDR3 region of rearranged TCR beta genes was amplified from genomic DNA by a multiplex PCR assay. Amplified TCR beta libraries were sequenced as 87-base-pair reads on the Illumina HiSeq System. The paper's processing steps were these. In a later analysis, about 80 million unique TCR beta chains were counted across the 650 to 750 repertoires, and around 10 million of these chains were shared by at least two donors. To remove PCR and sequencing errors, raw reads were error-corrected and collapsed into unique sequences using a nearest-neighbor algorithm that merged closely related sequences. Alignment of CDR3 sequences to IMGT reference sequences was used to assign V, D and J gene segments. For a sequence to be retained, at least a six-nucleotide match to both a V gene segment and a J gene segment was required. A rearrangement was called productive if the CDR3 had no stop codons and remained in frame with V and J, and every other rearrangement was called non-productive. Following IMGT convention, CDR3 was defined as the stretch from the second conserved V-encoded cysteine to the conserved J-encoded phenylalanine. The earlier analysis of a few hundred of the donors excluded any sequence lacking an unambiguous match to a single V gene segment. An earlier analysis of a few hundred of the donors classified V segments as functional when productive rearrangements were above 56.7% and as segregating when the standard deviation between donors was above 5%. A statistical classification framework was developed to diagnose cytomegalovirus status using the catalog of TCR beta chain sequences. In a later analysis, TCR nucleotide sequences were compared against IMGT/GENE-DB human TR gene sequences so that V and J genes could be assigned. A later analysis assigned CDR3 sequences and most-parsimonious VDJ recombination scenarios with the TCRdist pipeline. In a later analysis, each TCR beta chain was defined by its CDR3 amino acid sequence together with its V-gene family, and reads without a unique V-gene family were excluded. As a way to deal with suspected cross-contamination and a sequencing artifact, a later analysis dropped 592 nucleotide sequences that were highly shared and had low generation probability. In a later analysis, a clonal expansion index for each public chain was calculated from normalized within-repertoire ranks of inferred template counts. In a later analysis, generation probabilities were computed using a VDJ recombination model fitted to out-of-frame rearrangements, and the results were checked against IGoR. Hypergeometric tests were used in a later analysis to score TCR-TCR, TCR-HLA and TCR-CMV co-occurrence, with a repertoire-size bias correction applied to the TCR pairs. In a later analysis, false discovery rates were estimated by permuting HLA or CMV assignments 20 times. A later analysis grouped co-occurring TCRs with DBSCAN, adding TCRdist sequence similarity when clustering within HLA-allele-positive subsets. For co-occurrence clustering, repertoires with fewer than 30,000 or more than 120,000 public chains were excluded, along with four or five repertoires with anomalous nucleotide sharing. This is the immuneACCESS table as TCRdb keeps it, with only in-frame sequences that have V and J called. A part of the clones is gone; compared with another copy, unresolved V genes explain less than half, and the rest is unexplained. That table is the source of V, J and clone size, and D and trimming were worked out from the DNA. The sample table contains about 120,000 clones; only one count was recorded for over 75% of them. Approximately 1.5% of the sample comes from the top ten.

In the case of this clone: What this receptor recognizes is not known. No quality values exist for individual bases; no much larger clone is one base distant.

The cohort consisted of approximately 690 healthy bone marrow donors. At the time of sampling, every cohort member was nominally healthy, though immune exposures that went unrecorded were likely present. The donor was CMV seronegative and was included in the group of approximately 350 seronegative cohort members. A peripheral blood sample was collected from each donor, and TCR beta sequencing was performed on peripheral blood mononuclear cells. Genomic DNA was extracted from the blood cell samples with the Qiagen DNeasy Blood Extraction Kit. The germline V gene encodes CDR1 SQVTM and CDR2 ANQGSEA. V drops 4 bases and J drops 0 bases, leaving 9 bases in between. Its CDR3 holds 13 amino acids, cysteine through phenylalanine. Only CDR3 DNA is held: 39 bases, read in frame from base 1.

The chain is encoded by TRBV29-1 joined to TRBJ1-1, with the D gene not confidently named. The clonotype originates from a woman aged 18 to 35 in good health and CMV-seronegative. The specimen was PBMCs. CDR3 reads: CSVVRSMNTEAFF. DNA sequence: TGCAGCGTTGTGAGGTCCATGAACACTGAAGCTTTCTTT.